The next 10 T cell receptor beta chains were all read from a single sample in a study of T cells in Graves' hyperthyroidism and ophthalmopathy. RNA transcripts yielded amplified TCR beta CDR3 regions. The HTBI primer set was used in a first-round RT-PCR of the TCR CDR3. MiXCR, applied by TCRdb to the multiplex PCR reads, yields one record per CDR3 protein. The profile shows approximately 260,000 distinct CDR3 sequences, 13% to 15% of them singletons. The sequenced sample was blood. These receptor sequences come from a woman aged 45-65 years with Graves' hyperthyroidism that later progressed to Graves' ophthalmopathy.

This clonotype was recorded at least ten times. CDR3 bases: TGTGCCAGCAGGGACCAGGACAGGGAAAGAAATCAGCCCCAGCATTTT. It yields the protein CASRDQDRERNQPQHF. This rearrangement joins TRBV2 to TRBJ1-5; 8 bases match TRBD1. Trimming removed 6 bases from V and 4 bases from J; junction bases left unmatched: 11. The CDR3 extends over 16 amino acids. Germline loops: CDR1 SNHLY, CDR2 FYNNEI.

The table lists this clonotype with many counts. The V and J genes are TRBV20-1 and TRBJ2-5; possibly TRBD1 for D (5 bases). This CDR3 region has 13 residues. V dropped 6 bases and J dropped 2 bases, with 13 bases sitting between them. Looked up from germline, CDR1 is DFQATT and CDR2 is SNEGSKA (reference sequence). The CDR3 sequence is CSAPSREQETQYF. For the CDR3, the DNA is TGCAGTGCCCCTTCCAGGGAACAAGAGACCCAGTACTTC.

At least ten counts were recorded for this clonotype. The chain employs TRBV29-1 and TRBJ2-7, with 8 positions matching TRBD2. Germline V gene sequence: CDR1 SQVTM, CDR2 ANQGSEA. The CDR3 contains 13 residues. Trimming cost V 4 bases and J 4 bases; bases outside gene matches: 6. The CDR3 sequence: CSVAAGAGYEQYF. Written as DNA, the CDR3 is TGCAGCGTTGCAGCGGGAGCCGGGTACGAGCAGTACTTC.

This clonotype was counted many times. This chain connects TRBV28 to TRBJ1-2; TRBD1 aligns across 7 bases. The CDR3 spans 13 residues. In germline, CDR1 is MDHEN, CDR2 SYDVKM. V trimming: 7 bases; J trimming: 2 bases; junction bases outside the gene matches: 4. The CDR3 bases are TGTGCCAGCACCATGACAGGGAACTATGGCTACACCTTC. It codes for CASTMTGNYGYTF.

This clonotype was detected a few times. V is TRBV20-1 and J is TRBJ2-1; TRBD2 might be the D (5 bases). Germline V gene data show CDR1 as DFQATT and CDR2 as SNEGSKA (reference sequence). The V end was cut by 1 base, the J end by 10 bases, with 17 bases between. The CDR3 is 14 amino acids. This chain's CDR3 is CSARARVLAEEQFF. The CDR3, as DNA: TGCAGTGCTAGAGCGCGGGTGCTGGCGGAGGAGCAGTTCTTC.

This clonotype has more than one count but fewer than ten. The rearrangement links TRBV12-3 or TRBV12-4 to TRBJ1-1; 9 bases are shared with TRBD1. The CDR3 is made up of 14 amino acids. V gave up 6 bases and J gave up 4 bases; unmatched junction bases: 6. The CDR3, as DNA: TGTGCCAGCAGGGACAGGGGCGGGAGCACTGAAGCTTTCTTT. Translation gives CASRDRGGSTEAFF.

There are many counts of this clonotype. This chain uses TRBV11-2 with TRBJ1-5; D may be TRBD1 (6 bases). The CDR3 covers 14 residues. Trimming took 4 bases from V and 8 from J, leaving 15 bases between them. Germline assignment: CDR1 SGHAT and CDR2 FQNNGV. CDR3 sequence (DNA): TGTGCCAGCAGCTGGACCGGGACACAGAAGCCCCAGCATTTT. It specifies CASSWTGTQKPQHF. Full variable domain (remainder filled in from reference TRBV11-2 and TRBJ1-5): EAGVAQSPRYKIIEKRQSVAFWCNPISGHATLYWYQQILGQGPKLLIQFQNNGVVDDSQLPKDRFSAERLKGVDSTLKIQPAKLEDSAVYLCASSWTGTQKPQHFGDGTRLSIL.

The sample holds many counts of this clonotype. The chain employs TRBV28 and TRBJ2-7, with D perhaps TRBD2 (5 bases). V was pared by 2 bases and J by 5 bases, with 13 bases between. There are 14 residues in the CDR3. CDR1 is MDHEN and CDR2 is SYDVKM in the germline V gene. This chain's CDR3 is CASSLPGKVDEQYF. In DNA form, the CDR3 reads TGTGCCAGCAGTTTACCGGGAAAGGTCGACGAGCAGTACTTC.

This clonotype was recorded many times. The chain combines TRBV18 with TRBJ1-1; TRBD1 is a possible D gene (5 bases). Per germline, CDR1 KGHSH and CDR2 LQKENI. This CDR3 comprises 15 residues. Trimming cost V 3 bases and J 3 bases, with 14 bases left between them. The CDR3 region is CASSPSMGGDTEAFF. DNA for the CDR3: TGTGCCAGCTCACCGTCGATGGGGGGGGACACTGAAGCTTTCTTT.

This clonotype was recorded at least ten times. The CDR3 DNA is TGTGCCAGCAGTAGGGACAGTGAAGCTTTCTTT. It codes for CASSRDSEAFF. The V and J genes are TRBV28 and TRBJ1-1; 7 bases are shared with TRBD1. The germline gives CDR1 MDHEN, CDR2 SYDVKM. V trimming: 5 bases; J trimming: 7 bases; junction bases outside the gene matches: 1. The CDR3 is 11 amino acids.